This entry describes one T cell receptor (beta chain). At one end the junction does not follow the germline gene, possibly because of a read error. This entry belongs to a study of blood T cell repertoires in COVID-19. The CDR3 runs to 11 residues. Data came from immunoSEQ multiplex PCR; TCRdb stores just in-frame clones and leaves some out. Among about 300,000 clones listed, 70% to 90% were seen once. This chain joins TRBV12-3 or TRBV12-4 and TRBJ2-4, with D perhaps matching TRBD1 (6 bases). The sequence was obtained from a man aged 25 to 40 who had recovered from COVID-19. The sample taken for sequencing was PBMCs or T cells enriched from blood (not recorded which). CDR3 in amino acids: CATIPGTSGNF. DNA for the CDR3: TGTGCCACCATTCCCGGGACAAGTGGGAACTTC.